Detailed here is one T cell receptor beta chain. The data are from a study of T cells in Graves' hyperthyroidism and ophthalmopathy. Criteria for exclusion of patients were uncontrolled infection, other autoimmune disease, pregnancy or lactation. There were TCR beta CDR3 regions amplified from RNA transcripts. The HTBI set primed first-round TCR CDR3 RT-PCR. Using its own MiXCR run on the multiplex PCR reads, TCRdb lists one record per CDR3 protein. The sample has over 650,000 distinct CDR3 sequences; approximately 16% are singletons. The CDR3 totals 11 residues. V was cut by 7 bases and J by 4 bases, with 5 bases left in between. Germline CDR1 reads ENHRY; CDR2 reads SYGVKD.

The chain combines TRBV10-3 with TRBJ2-1, with D hard to call. This TCR was sampled from a man aged 18 to 35 with Graves' hyperthyroidism. Sequencing was performed on blood. DNA of the CDR3: TGTGCCATCACCCGTTACAATGAGCAGTTCTTC. Its translation is CAITRYNEQFF.